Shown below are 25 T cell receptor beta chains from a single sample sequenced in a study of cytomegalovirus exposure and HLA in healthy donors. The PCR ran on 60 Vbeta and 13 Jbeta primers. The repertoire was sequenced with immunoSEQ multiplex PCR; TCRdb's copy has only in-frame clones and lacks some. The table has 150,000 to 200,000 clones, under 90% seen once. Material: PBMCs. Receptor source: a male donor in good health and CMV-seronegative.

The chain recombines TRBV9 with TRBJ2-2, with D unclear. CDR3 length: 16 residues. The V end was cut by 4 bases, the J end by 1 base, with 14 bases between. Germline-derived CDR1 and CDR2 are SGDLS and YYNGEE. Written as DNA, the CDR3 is TGTGCCAGCAGCCCTACCCGCGCCGAGAACACCGGGGAGCTGTTTTTT. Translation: CASSPTRAENTGELFF.

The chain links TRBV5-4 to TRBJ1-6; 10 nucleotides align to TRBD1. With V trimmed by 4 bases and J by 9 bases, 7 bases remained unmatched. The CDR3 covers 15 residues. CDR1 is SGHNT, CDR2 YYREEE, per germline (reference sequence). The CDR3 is CASSPTGGAGSPLHF. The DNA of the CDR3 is TGTGCCAGCAGCCCGACAGGGGGCGCGGGTTCACCCCTCCACTTT.

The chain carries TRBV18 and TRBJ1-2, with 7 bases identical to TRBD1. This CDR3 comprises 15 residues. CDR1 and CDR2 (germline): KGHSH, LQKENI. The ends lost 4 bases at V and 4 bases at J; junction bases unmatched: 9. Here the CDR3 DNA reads TGTGCCAGCTCACTGGATCAGGGACAGATCTATGGCTACACCTTC. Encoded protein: CASSLDQGQIYGYTF.

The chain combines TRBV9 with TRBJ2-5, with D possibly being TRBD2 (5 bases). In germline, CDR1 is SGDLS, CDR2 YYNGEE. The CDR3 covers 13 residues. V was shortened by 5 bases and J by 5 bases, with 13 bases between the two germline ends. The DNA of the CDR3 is TGTGCCAGCAGGCCGACCGGGAAGGAGACCCAGTACTTC. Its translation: CASRPTGKETQYF. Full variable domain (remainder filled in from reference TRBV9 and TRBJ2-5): DSGVTQTPKHLITATGQRVTLRCSPRSGDLSVYWYQQSLDQGLQFLIQYYNGEERAKGNILERFSAQQFPDLHSELNLSSLELGDSALYFCASRPTGKETQYFGPGTRLLVL.

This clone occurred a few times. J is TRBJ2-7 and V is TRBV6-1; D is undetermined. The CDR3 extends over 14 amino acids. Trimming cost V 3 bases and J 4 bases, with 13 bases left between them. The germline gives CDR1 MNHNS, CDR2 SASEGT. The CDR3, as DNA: TGTGCCAGCAGTGAGTTGGGCAGTATTTACGAGCAGTACTTC. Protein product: CASSELGSIYEQYF.

CDR3 nucleotides: TGTGCCAGTAGCCCCCTGAGAGGGGGCGTCACTAGCGGGAGTCGAGATGCGCTGTTTTTT. Amino acid sequence: CASSPLRGGVTSGSRDALFF. The chain is built from TRBV19 and TRBJ2-2; 11 bases align to TRBD2. Per the germline V gene, CDR1 is LNHDA and CDR2 is SQIVND (reference sequence). V gave up 6 bases and J gave up 13 bases; unmatched junction bases: 28. The CDR3 covers 20 residues.

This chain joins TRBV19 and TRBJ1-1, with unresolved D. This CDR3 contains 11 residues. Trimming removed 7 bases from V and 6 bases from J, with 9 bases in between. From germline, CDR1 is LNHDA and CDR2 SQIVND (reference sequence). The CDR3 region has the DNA TGTGCCAGTATACGGGTATCTGAAGCTTTCTTT. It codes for CASIRVSEAFF.

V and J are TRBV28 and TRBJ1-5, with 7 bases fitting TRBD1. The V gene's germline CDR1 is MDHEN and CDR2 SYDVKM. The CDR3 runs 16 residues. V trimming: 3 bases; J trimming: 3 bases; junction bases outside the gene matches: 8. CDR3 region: CASSLEGARVNQPQHF. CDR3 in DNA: TGTGCCAGCAGTTTGGAGGGGGCGCGGGTCAATCAGCCCCAGCATTTT.

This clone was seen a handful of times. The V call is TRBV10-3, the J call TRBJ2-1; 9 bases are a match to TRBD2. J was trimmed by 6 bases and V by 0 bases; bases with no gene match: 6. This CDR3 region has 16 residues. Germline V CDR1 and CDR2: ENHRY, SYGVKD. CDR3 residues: CAISESSRLAVNEQFF. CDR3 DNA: TGTGCCATCAGTGAGTCGTCCCGACTAGCGGTCAATGAGCAGTTCTTC.

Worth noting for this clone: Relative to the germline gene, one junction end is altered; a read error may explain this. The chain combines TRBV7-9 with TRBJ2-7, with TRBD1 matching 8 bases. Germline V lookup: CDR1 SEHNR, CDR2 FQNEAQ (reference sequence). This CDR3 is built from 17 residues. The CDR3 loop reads CSSSPHRGDRGHYEQYF. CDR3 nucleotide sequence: TGTTCCAGCAGCCCCCACCGGGGTGACAGGGGACACTACGAGCAGTACTTC.

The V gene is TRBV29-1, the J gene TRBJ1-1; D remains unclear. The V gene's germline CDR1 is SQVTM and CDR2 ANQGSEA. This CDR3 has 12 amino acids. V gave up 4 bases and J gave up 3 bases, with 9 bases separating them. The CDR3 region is CSVVREDTEAFF. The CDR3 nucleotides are TGCAGCGTTGTTAGGGAGGACACTGAAGCTTTCTTT. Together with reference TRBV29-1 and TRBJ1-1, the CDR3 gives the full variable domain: SAVISQKPSRDICQRGTSLTIQCQVDSQVTMMFWYRQQPGQSLTLIATANQGSEATYESGFVIDKFPISRPNLTFSTLTVSNMSPEDSSIYLCSVVREDTEAFFGQGTRLTVV.

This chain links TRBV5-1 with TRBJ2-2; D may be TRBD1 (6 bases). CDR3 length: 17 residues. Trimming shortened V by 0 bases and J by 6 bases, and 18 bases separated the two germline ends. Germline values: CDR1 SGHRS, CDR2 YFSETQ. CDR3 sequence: CASSLETGTGAAGELFF. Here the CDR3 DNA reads TGCGCCAGCAGCTTGGAAACAGGGACCGGGGCCGCCGGGGAGCTGTTTTTT. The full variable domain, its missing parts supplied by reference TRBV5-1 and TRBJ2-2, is KAGVTQTPRYLIKTRGQQVTLSCSPISGHRSVSWYQQTPGQGLQFLFEYFSETQRNKGNFPGRFSGRQFSNSRSEMNVSTLELGDSALYLCASSLETGTGAAGELFFGEGSRLTVL.

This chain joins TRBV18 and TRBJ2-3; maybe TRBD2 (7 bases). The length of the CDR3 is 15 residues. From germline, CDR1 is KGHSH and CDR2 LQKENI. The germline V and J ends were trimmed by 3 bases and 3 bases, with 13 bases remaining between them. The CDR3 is CASSPQGGATDTQYF. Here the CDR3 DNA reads TGTGCCAGCTCACCCCAAGGGGGGGCGACAGATACGCAGTATTTT.

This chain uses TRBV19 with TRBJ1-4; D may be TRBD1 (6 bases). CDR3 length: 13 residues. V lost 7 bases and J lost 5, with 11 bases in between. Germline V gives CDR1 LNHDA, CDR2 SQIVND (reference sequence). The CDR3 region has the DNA TGTGCCAGTACTAGGACAGTGAATGAAAAACTGTTTTTT. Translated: CASTRTVNEKLFF.

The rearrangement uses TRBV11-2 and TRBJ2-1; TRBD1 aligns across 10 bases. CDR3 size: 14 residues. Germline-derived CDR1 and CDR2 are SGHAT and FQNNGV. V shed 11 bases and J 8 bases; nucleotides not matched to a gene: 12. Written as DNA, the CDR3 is TGTGCCGCGGATGTGGGACAGGGGTTAGATGAGCAGTTCTTC. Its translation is CAADVGQGLDEQFF.

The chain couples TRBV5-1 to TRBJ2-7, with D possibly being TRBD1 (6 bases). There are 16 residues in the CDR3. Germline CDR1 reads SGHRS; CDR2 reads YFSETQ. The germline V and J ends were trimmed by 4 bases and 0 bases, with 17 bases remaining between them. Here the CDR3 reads CASSRRIRDTSYEQYF. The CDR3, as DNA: TGCGCCAGCAGCAGGAGAATCCGGGACACCTCCTACGAGCAGTACTTC.

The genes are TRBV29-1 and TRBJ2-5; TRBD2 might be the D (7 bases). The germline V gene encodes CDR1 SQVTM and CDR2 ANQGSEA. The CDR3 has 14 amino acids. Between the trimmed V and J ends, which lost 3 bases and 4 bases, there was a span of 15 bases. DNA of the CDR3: TGCAGCGTTGATTGGCGGGGGCTTACAGAGACCCAGTACTTC. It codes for CSVDWRGLTETQYF.

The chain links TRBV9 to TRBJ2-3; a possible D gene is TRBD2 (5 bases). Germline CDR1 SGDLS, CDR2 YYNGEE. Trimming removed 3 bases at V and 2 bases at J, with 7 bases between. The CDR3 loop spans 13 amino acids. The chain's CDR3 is CASSEDFTDTQYF. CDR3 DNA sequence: TGTGCCAGCAGCGAGGACTTCACAGATACGCAGTATTTT.

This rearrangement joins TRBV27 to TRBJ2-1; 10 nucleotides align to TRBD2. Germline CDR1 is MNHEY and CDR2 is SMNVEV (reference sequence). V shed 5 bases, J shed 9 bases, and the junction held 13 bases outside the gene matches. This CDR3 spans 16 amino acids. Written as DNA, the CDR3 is TGTGCCAGCAGTAGTTGGGCTAGCGGGAGTTTTAGTGAGCAGTTCTTC. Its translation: CASSSWASGSFSEQFF.

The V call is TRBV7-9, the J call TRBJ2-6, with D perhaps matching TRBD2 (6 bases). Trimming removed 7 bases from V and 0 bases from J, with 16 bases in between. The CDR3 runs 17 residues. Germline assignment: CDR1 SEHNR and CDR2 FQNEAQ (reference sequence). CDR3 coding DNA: TGTGCCAGCACCAATGCATGGGGGGTCTCTGGGGCCAACGTCCTGACTTTC. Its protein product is CASTNAWGVSGANVLTF.

CDR3: CASSVEGGQPQHF. DNA of the CDR3: TGTGCCAGCAGCGTAGAAGGGGGACAGCCCCAGCATTTT. The V call is TRBV9, the J call TRBJ1-5; D might be TRBD1 (6 bases). Germline CDR1 SGDLS, CDR2 YYNGEE. The CDR3 contains 13 residues. V gave up 0 bases and J gave up 7 bases, with 8 bases separating them. Complete variable domain (other parts from reference TRBV9 and TRBJ1-5): DSGVTQTPKHLITATGQRVTLRCSPRSGDLSVYWYQQSLDQGLQFLIQYYNGEERAKGNILERFSAQQFPDLHSELNLSSLELGDSALYFCASSVEGGQPQHFGDGTRLSIL.

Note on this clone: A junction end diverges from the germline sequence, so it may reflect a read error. The CDR3, as DNA: TGTGTCAGCAGCCGAGGGGGGGCCGGGGAGCTGTTTTTT. Translated: CVSSRGGAGELFF. The V and J genes are TRBV11-3 and TRBJ2-2; D perhaps matches TRBD2 (7 bases). Looked up from germline, CDR1 is SGHNT and CDR2 is YENEEA. CDR3 length: 13 amino acids.

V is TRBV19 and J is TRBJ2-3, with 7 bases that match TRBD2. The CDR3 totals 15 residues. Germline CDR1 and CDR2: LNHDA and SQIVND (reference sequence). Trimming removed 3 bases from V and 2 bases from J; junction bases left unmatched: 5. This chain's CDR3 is CASSMLAGATDTQYF. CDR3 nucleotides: TGTGCCAGTAGTATGTTGGCGGGAGCCACAGATACGCAGTATTTT.

The CDR3 here is CASSYPGTGVHEQYF. The CDR3 DNA reads as TGTGCCAGCAGTTACCCCGGGACAGGGGTCCACGAGCAGTACTTC. This chain connects TRBV6-6 to TRBJ2-7, with TRBD1 matching 10 bases. Trimming at V came to 2 bases and at J to 5 bases, leaving 6 bases not matched to a gene. This CDR3 spans 15 amino acids. Germline CDR1 MNHNY, CDR2 SVGAGI (reference sequence).

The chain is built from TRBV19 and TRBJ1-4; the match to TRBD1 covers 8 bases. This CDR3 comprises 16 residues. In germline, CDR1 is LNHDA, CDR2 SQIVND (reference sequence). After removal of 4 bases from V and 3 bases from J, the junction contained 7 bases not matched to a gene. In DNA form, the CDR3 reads TGTGCCAGTAGTACTCGAGGACAGGGAGCTAATGAAAAACTGTTTTTT. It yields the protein CASSTRGQGANEKLFF.